This paragraph covers one T cell receptor beta chain sequence. This specimen comes from a study of siplizumab effects on memory and regulatory T cells. Here immunoSEQ multiplex PCR was the method, and the copy in TCRdb shows in-frame clones only, minus some. The sample shows more than 70,000 clones, just under 95% of them seen only once. The V and J ends lost 1 base and 8 bases, in that order; junction bases with no gene match: 3. CDR3 length: 14 residues. Per germline, CDR1 SGHRS and CDR2 YFSETQ. The chain employs TRBV5-1 and TRBJ2-1; 10 positions match TRBD2. The specimen sequenced was CD8+ T cells sorted from blood. This receptor was taken from a human donor in good health. CDR3 sequence (DNA): TGCGCCAGCAGCTTGACGGGACTAGCGTATGAGCAGTTCTTC. It yields the protein CASSLTGLAYEQFF. The full variable domain, completed using reference TRBV5-1 and TRBJ2-1, is KAGVTQTPRYLIKTRGQQVTLSCSPISGHRSVSWYQQTPGQGLQFLFEYFSETQRNKGNFPGRFSGRQFSNSRSEMNVSTLELGDSALYLCASSLTGLAYEQFFGPGTRLTVL.